One and the same sample provided the 3 T cell receptor beta chains below, sequenced in a study of shared clonotypes between healthy human individuals. TCRdb's copy holds only in-frame clones and misses some; the assay was immunoSEQ multiplex PCR. The sample records 2 million to 2.5 million clones, around 95% being singletons. What was sequenced was naive CD4+ T cells sorted from blood. Described subset: CD45RA+ positively selected. The receptor set was obtained from a man younger than 35 in good health.

Note on this clone: The same CDR3 can be traced to other DNA sequences in this sample. The chain combines TRBV6-5 with TRBJ1-5; possible D gene TRBD1, 5 bases. The CDR3 sequence is 14 residues long. Germline values: CDR1 MNHEY, CDR2 SVGAGI. The V and J ends lost 0 bases and 5 bases respectively, with 8 bases between them. CDR3 nucleotides: TGTGCCAGCAGTTACTCGAGAGGGGATCAGCCCCAGCATTTT. This gives the protein CASSYSRGDQPQHF.

In this sample, this clone turned up once. This chain joins TRBV28 and TRBJ1-5; D is unresolved. The CDR3 loop spans 12 amino acids. Looked up from germline, CDR1 is MDHEN and CDR2 is SYDVKM. V was cut by 5 bases and J by 7 bases, with 9 bases left in between. The DNA for the CDR3 is TGTGCCAGCAGTACGGGGTGGCAGCCCCAGCATTTT. It codes for CASSTGWQPQHF. Drawing the rest from reference TRBV28 and TRBJ1-5, the complete variable domain is DVKVTQSSRYLVKRTGEKVFLECVQDMDHENMFWYRQDPGLGLRLIYFSYDVKMKEKGDIPEGYSVSREKKERFSLILESASTNQTSMYLCASSTGWQPQHFGDGTRLSIL.

The chain has TRBV2 and TRBJ2-4, with D perhaps given as TRBD1 or TRBD2 (6 bases each). Germline values: CDR1 SNHLY, CDR2 FYNNEI. This CDR3 has 15 amino acids. Trimming pared 3 bases from V and 8 bases from J, leaving 17 bases between. CDR3 region: CASSESRGRRDIQYF. The CDR3 DNA reads TGTGCCAGCAGTGAGTCCCGGGGGCGCAGGGACATTCAGTACTTC.